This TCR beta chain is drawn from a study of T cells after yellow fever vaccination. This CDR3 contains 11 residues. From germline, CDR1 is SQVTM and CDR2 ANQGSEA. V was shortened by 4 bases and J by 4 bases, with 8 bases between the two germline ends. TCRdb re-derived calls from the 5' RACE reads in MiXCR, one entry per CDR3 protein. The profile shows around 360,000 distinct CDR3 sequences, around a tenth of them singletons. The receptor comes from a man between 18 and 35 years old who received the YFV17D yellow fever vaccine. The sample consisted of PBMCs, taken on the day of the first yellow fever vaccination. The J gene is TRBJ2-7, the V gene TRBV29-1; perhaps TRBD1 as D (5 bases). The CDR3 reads CSVATGYEQYV. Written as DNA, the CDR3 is TGCAGCGTTGCAACAGGATACGAGCAGTACGTC.